These 2 T cell receptor beta chains originate from one sample sequenced in a study of T cell responses to AZD1222 COVID-19 vaccine. The table came from immunoSEQ multiplex PCR; TCRdb's copy has only in-frame clones and leaves some out. The sample contains about 160,000 clones, less than 95% of which appear only once. Material: peripheral blood, obtained on day 0 of AZD1222 vaccination. All receptors derive from an adult in good health.

The chain couples TRBV4-3 to TRBJ1-1; no clear D. Trimming removed 0 bases from V and 11 bases from J, with 13 bases in between. Germline CDR1 and CDR2: LGHNA and YSLEER. The CDR3 loop spans 13 amino acids. DNA for the CDR3: TGCGCCAGCAGCCAAGACTCGAACACCCGTGCTTTCTTT. It specifies CASSQDSNTRAFF.

CDR3 loop: CASSEEIGSPLHF. Written as DNA, the CDR3 is TGTGCCAGTAGTGAGGAAATTGGTTCACCCCTCCACTTT. The V call is TRBV19, the J call TRBJ1-6; D gene unclear. V dropped 5 bases and J dropped 9 bases, with 11 bases sitting between them. CDR3 length: 13 amino acids. Germline V gives CDR1 LNHDA, CDR2 SQIVND (reference sequence). The full variable domain, rest sourced from reference TRBV19 and TRBJ1-6, is DGGITQSPKYLFRKEGQNVTLSCEQNLNHDAMYWYRQDPGQGLRLIYYSQIVNDFQKGDIAEGYSVSREKKESFPLTVTSAQKNPTAFYLCASSEEIGSPLHFGNGTRLTVT.